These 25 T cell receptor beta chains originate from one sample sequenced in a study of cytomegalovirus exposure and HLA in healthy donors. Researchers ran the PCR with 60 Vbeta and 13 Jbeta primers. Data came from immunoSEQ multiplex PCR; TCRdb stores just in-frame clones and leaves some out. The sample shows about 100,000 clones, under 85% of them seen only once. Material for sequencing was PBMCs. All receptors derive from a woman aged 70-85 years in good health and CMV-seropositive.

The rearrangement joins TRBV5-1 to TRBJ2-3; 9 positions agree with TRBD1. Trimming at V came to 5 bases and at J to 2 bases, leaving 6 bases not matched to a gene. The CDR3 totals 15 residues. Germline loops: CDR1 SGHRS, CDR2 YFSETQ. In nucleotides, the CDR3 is TGCGCCAGCAGGACAGGGGGGCCCCTCACAGATACGCAGTATTTT. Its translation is CASRTGGPLTDTQYF.

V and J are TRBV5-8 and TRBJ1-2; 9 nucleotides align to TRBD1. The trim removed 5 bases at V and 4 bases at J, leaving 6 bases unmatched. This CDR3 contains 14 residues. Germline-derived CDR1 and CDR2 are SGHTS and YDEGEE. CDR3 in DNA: TGTGCCAGCAGTCTGGACAGGGGCGGCTATGGCTACACCTTC. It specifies CASSLDRGGYGYTF.

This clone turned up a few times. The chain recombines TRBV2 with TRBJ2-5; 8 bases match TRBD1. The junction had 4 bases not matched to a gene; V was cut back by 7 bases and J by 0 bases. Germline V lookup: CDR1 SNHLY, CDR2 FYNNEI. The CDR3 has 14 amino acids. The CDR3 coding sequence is TGTGCCAGCAATTCACAGGGGGACCAAGAGACCCAGTACTTC. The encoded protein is CASNSQGDQETQYF.

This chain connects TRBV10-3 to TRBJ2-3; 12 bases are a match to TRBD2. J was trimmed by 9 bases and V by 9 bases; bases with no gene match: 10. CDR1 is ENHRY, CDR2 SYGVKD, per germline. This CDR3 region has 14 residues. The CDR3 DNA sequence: TGTGCCATAGGACTAGCGGGGACCCTTCCCACGCAGTATTTT. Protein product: CAIGLAGTLPTQYF.

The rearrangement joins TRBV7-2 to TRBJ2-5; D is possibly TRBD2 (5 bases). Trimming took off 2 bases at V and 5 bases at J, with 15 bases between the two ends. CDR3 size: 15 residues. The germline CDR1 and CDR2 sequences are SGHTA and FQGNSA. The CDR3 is CASSLNPSLVETQYF. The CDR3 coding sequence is TGTGCCAGCAGCTTAAATCCTAGCTTGGTCGAGACCCAGTACTTC.

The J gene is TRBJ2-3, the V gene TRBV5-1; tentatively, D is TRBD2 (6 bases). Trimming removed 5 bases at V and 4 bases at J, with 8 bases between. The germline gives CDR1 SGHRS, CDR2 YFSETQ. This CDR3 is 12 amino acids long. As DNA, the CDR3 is TGCGCCAGCAGAAGGGAGGCAGATACGCAGTATTTT. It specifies CASRREADTQYF.

DNA of the CDR3: TGTGCCAGCAGCGGGTACGAGCAGTACTTC. Translated, it gives CASSGYEQYF. The rearrangement uses TRBV28 and TRBJ2-7; D uncertain. There are 10 residues in the CDR3. Germline V lookup: CDR1 MDHEN, CDR2 SYDVKM. V dropped 6 bases and J dropped 4 bases, with 4 bases sitting between them.

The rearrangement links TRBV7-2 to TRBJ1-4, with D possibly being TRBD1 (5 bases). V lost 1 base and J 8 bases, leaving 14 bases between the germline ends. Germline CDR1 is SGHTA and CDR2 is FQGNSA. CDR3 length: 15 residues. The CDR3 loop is CASSLEHRGREKLFF. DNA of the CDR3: TGTGCCAGCAGCTTAGAACATAGGGGTCGGGAAAAACTGTTTTTT.

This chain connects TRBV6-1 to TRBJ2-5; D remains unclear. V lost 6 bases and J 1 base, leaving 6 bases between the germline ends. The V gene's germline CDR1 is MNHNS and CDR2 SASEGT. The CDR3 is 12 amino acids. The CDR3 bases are TGTGCCAGCAGCCGAGCCCAAGAGACCCAGTACTTC. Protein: CASSRAQETQYF.

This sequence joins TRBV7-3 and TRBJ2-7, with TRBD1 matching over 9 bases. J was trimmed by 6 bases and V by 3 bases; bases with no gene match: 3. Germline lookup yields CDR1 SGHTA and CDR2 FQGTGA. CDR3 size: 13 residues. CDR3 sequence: CASSLGQGGEQYF. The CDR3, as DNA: TGTGCCAGCAGCTTGGGACAGGGAGGCGAGCAGTACTTC.

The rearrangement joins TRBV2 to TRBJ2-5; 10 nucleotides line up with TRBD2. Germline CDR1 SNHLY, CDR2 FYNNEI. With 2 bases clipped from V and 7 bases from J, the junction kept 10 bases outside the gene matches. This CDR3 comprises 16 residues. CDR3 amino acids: CASSEPSSGGGRTQYF. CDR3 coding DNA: TGTGCCAGCAGTGAACCCTCTAGCGGGGGTGGTCGGACCCAGTACTTC. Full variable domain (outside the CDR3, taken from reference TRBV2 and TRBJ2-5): EPEVTQTPSHQVTQMGQEVILRCVPISNHLYFYWYRQILGQKVEFLVSFYNNEISEKSEIFDDQFSVERPDGSNFTLKIRSTKLEDSAMYFCASSEPSSGGGRTQYFGPGTRLLVL.

The DNA for the CDR3 is TGTGCCAGCAGCAAAGTCACGGTTCGGGACACTGAAGCTTTCTTT. This encodes CASSKVTVRDTEAFF. The chain uses TRBV21-1 and TRBJ1-1. TRBV21-1 is an annotated pseudogene. The CDR3 covers 15 residues.

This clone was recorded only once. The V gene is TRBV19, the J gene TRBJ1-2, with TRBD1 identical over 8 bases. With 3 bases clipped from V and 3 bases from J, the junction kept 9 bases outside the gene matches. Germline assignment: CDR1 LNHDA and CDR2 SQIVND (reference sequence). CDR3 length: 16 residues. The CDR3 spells CASSISSRGRDYGYTF. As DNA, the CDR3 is TGTGCCAGTAGTATTTCCTCCAGGGGGCGCGACTATGGCTACACCTTC.

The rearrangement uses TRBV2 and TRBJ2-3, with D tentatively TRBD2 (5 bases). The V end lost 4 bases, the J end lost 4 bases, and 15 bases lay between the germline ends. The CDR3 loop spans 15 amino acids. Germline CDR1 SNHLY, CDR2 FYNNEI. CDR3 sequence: CASSAGEIRADTQYF. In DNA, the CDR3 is TGTGCCAGCAGTGCCGGGGAAATCCGGGCAGATACGCAGTATTTT.

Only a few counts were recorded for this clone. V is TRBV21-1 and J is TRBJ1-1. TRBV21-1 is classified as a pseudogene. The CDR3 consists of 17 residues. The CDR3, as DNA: TGTGCCAGCAGCAAAGATGCCTCAAATTTGGGAGGCACTGAAGCTTTCTTT. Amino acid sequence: CASSKDASNLGGTEAFF.

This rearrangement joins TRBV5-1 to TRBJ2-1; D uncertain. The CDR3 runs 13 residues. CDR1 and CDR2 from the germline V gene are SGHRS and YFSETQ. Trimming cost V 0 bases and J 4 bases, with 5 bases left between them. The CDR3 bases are TGCGCCAGCAGCTTGGATCAATACAATGAGCAGTTCTTC. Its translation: CASSLDQYNEQFF.

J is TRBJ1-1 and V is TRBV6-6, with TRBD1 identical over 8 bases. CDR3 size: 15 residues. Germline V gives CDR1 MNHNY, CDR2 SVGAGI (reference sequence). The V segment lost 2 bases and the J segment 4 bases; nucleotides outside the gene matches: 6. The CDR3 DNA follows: TGTGCCAGCAGTTACAACGGACAGGGAGGCACTGAAGCTTTCTTT. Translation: CASSYNGQGGTEAFF.

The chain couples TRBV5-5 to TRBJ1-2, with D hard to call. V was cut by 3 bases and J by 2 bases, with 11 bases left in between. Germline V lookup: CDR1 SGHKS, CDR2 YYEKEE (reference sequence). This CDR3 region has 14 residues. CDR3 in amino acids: CASSSSSGNYGYTF. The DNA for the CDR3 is TGTGCCAGCAGCTCCAGTTCAGGCAACTATGGCTACACCTTC.

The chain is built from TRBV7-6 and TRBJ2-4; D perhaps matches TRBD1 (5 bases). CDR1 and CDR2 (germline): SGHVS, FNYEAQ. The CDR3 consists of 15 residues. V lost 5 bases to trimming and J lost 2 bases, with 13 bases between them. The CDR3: CASSPRVATKNIQYF. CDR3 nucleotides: TGTGCCAGCAGCCCCAGGGTCGCGACCAAAAACATTCAGTACTTC.

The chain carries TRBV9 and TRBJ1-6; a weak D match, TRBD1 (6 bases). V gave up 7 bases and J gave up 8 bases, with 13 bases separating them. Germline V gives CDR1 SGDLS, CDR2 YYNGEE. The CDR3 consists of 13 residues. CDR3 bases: TGTGCCAGCGGAAGAGCAGGGGATTCACCCCTCCACTTT. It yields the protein CASGRAGDSPLHF.

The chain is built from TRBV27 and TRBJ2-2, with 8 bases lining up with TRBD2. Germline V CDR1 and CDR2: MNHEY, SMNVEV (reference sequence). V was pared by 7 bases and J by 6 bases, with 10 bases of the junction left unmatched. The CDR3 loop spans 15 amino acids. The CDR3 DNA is TGTGCCAGCACCCGGCAGACTAGCGTCGCCGGGGAGCTGTTTTTT. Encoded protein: CASTRQTSVAGELFF.

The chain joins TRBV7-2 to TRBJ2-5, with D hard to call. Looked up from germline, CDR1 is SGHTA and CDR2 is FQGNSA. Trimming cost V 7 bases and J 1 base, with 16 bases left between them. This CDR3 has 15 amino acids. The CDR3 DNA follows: TGTGCCAGCACACGCAATACACAGCCCCAAGAGACCCAGTACTTC. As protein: CASTRNTQPQETQYF.

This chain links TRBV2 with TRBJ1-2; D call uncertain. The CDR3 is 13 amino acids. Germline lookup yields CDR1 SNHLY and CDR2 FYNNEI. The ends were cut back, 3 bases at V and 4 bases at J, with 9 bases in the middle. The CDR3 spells CASSDGGFYGYTF. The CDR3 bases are TGTGCCAGCAGTGACGGCGGGTTCTATGGCTACACCTTC. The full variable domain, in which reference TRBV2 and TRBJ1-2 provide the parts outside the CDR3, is EPEVTQTPSHQVTQMGQEVILRCVPISNHLYFYWYRQILGQKVEFLVSFYNNEISEKSEIFDDQFSVERPDGSNFTLKIRSTKLEDSAMYFCASSDGGFYGYTFGSGTRLTVV.

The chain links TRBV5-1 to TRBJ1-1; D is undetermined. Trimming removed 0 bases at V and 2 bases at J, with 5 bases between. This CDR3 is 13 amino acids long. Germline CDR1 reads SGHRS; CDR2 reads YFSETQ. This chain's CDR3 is CASSLVSNTEAFF. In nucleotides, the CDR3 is TGCGCCAGCAGCTTGGTTAGCAACACTGAAGCTTTCTTT.

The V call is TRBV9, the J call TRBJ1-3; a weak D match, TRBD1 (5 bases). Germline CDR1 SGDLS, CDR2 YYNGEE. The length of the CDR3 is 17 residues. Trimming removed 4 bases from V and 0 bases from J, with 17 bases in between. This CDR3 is CASSLLDSASSGNTIYF. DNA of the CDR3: TGTGCCAGCAGCCTATTAGACAGTGCGAGCTCTGGAAACACCATATATTTT.